The clone carrying this T cell receptor (beta chain) came up once. CDR1 and CDR2 from the germline V gene are LNHNV and YYDKDF (reference sequence). The V and J ends lost 1 base and 2 bases respectively, with 14 bases between them. The CDR3 length is 16 residues. As handled by the study authors: Reference gene primer amplification yielded estimated nucleated cell counts. Produced via immunoSEQ multiplex PCR; TCRdb's table is partial and in-frame only. V and J calls and clone size are given by that table; D and trimming were obtained from the DNA. The table includes 200,000 to 250,000 clones, over 60% detected once. The data are from a study of blood T cell repertoires in COVID-19. For the study at large: Samples representing acute and convalescent COVID-19 were sourced from the United States, Italy and Spain.

This sequence was found in a woman aged 70-85 years with acute or convalescent COVID-19. J is TRBJ1-1 and V is TRBV15, with D maybe TRBD1 (6 bases). The sequenced sample consisted of peripheral blood. The CDR3, as DNA: TGTGCCACCAGCAGAGTGCGGGGGGGCCGAAACACTGAAGCTTTCTTT. Translation gives CATSRVRGGRNTEAFF.